Listed below are T cell receptor beta chains from one sample, sequenced in a study of Ad26.COV2.S vaccination and SARS-CoV-2 variants. Generated by immunoSEQ multiplex PCR, the TCRdb table keeps only in-frame clones and is missing some. The table includes under 400,000 clones, around 86% detected once. The sample consisted of peripheral blood, taken in a trial of Ad26.COV2.S vaccine versus placebo. These receptors were taken from a person between 18 and 65 years old who received the Ad26.COV2.S COVID-19 vaccine or a placebo. Both conserved end residues are part of each CDR3. Each record gives: clone size, J gene, V gene, D gene, CDR3 protein, CDR3 DNA. D genes are given only for firm matches. Some rows mark clone size as missing; the rest say once, few, many or name a class of expanded clone.

>-|TRBJ2-7|TRBV25-1|-
CASSGYEQYF
TGTGCCAGCAGTGGGTACGAGCAGTACTTC
>-|TRBJ2-1|TRBV10-3|TRBD2
CAISELLAESSYNEQFF
TGTGCCATCAGTGAGTTACTAGCGGAGAGCTCCTACAATGAGCAGTTCTTC
>-|TRBJ1-3|TRBV7-3|-
CASSLTSGNTIYF
TGTGCCAGCAGCTTAACCTCTGGAAACACCATATATTTT
>-|TRBJ2-7|TRBV6-5|-
CASSYSGARPREQYF
TGTGCCAGCAGTTACTCCGGGGCGCGACCGAGGGAGCAGTACTTC
>-|TRBJ2-4|TRBV6-6|TRBD1
CASSSTGRGIGNIQYF
TGTGCCAGCAGCTCGACAGGGAGAGGGATAGGAAACATTCAGTACTTC
>-|TRBJ2-3|TRBV6-5|-
CATRSGGASTDTQYF
TGTGCCACAAGGTCGGGGGGCGCTAGCACAGATACGCAGTATTTT
>-|TRBJ2-1|TRBV2|-
CASKETGRDSYNEQFF
TGTGCCAGCAAAGAGACAGGGAGGGACTCCTACAATGAGCAGTTCTTC
>-|TRBJ1-1|TRBV5-5|-
CASQGFTEAFF
TGTGCCAGCCAGGGTTTCACTGAAGCTTTCTTT
>few|TRBJ2-3|TRBV5-4|TRBD2
CASRASGSGTDTQYF
TGTGCCAGCAGGGCTAGCGGGTCCGGCACAGATACGCAGTATTTT
>once|TRBJ2-1|TRBV20-1|-
CSASPSGEQFF
TGCAGTGCTAGTCCAAGCGGTGAGCAGTTCTTC
>-|TRBJ1-1|TRBV7-3|-
CASSLGRNTEAFF
TGTGCCAGCAGCTTGGGAAGAAACACTGAAGCTTTCTTT
>once|TRBJ1-4|TRBV5-1|TRBD1
CASRTGFERRTNEKLFF
TGCGCCAGCAGGACAGGGTTTGAGAGGCGAACTAATGAAAAACTGTTTTTT
>-|TRBJ2-7|TRBV7-2|-
CASSPRLDSYEQYF
TGTGCCAGCAGCCCCCGGCTGGACAGCTACGAGCAGTACTTC
>-|TRBJ2-3|TRBV9|TRBD1
CASSPRQGGDTQYF
TGTGCCAGCAGCCCCCGACAGGGGGGGGATACGCAGTATTTT
>-|TRBJ1-4|TRBV7-2|-
CASSLVAGPNEKLFF
TGTGCCAGCAGCTTAGTGGCAGGACCTAATGAAAAACTGTTTTTT
>-|TRBJ2-3|TRBV18|-
CASSPRTDTQYF
TGTGCCAGCTCACCGAGGACAGATACGCAGTATTTT
>-|TRBJ1-5|TRBV30|TRBD1
CAWSVQGFQPQHF
TGTGCCTGGAGTGTACAGGGGTTCCAGCCCCAGCATTTT
>-|TRBJ2-5|TRBV7-2|-
CASSSGIVETQYF
TGTGCCAGCAGCTCTGGGATTGTCGAGACCCAGTACTTC
>few|TRBJ1-2|TRBV10-1|-
CASSPGEGASYGGYTF
TGCGCCAGCAGCCCTGGCGAAGGGGCAAGTTACGGTGGCTACACCTTC
>-|TRBJ1-2|TRBV27|TRBD1
CASRQGDGYTF
TGTGCCAGCAGACAGGGGGATGGCTACACCTTC
>-|TRBJ2-3|TRBV11-2|-
CASSWGDSTDTQYF
TGTGCCAGCAGCTGGGGGGATAGCACAGATACGCAGTATTTT
>few|TRBJ2-2|TRBV7-8|-
CASRHTGELFF
TGTGCCAGCAGGCACACCGGGGAGCTGTTTTTT
>-|TRBJ1-2|TRBV16|TRBD1
CASTQIQGAGYTF
TGTGCCAGCACCCAGATTCAGGGGGCGGGCTACACCTTC
>few|TRBJ1-5|TRBV6-5|TRBD1
CASRPQGADQPQHF
TGTGCCAGCAGACCACAGGGGGCAGATCAGCCCCAGCATTTT
>-|TRBJ1-6|TRBV18|TRBD1
CASSDRGNSPLHF
TGTGCCAGCTCAGACAGGGGTAATTCACCCCTCCACTTT
>-|TRBJ1-2|TRBV27|-
CASSLSLGGTDGYTF
TGTGCCAGCAGTTTATCCCTCGGGGGGACGGATGGCTACACCTTC
>-|TRBJ2-1|TRBV6-4|TRBD1
CASSQGQGGYNEQFF
TGTGCCAGCAGCCAAGGACAGGGGGGTTACAATGAGCAGTTCTTC
>-|TRBJ1-5|TRBV7-2|-
CASSLDYSNQPQHF
TGTGCCAGCAGCTTAGACTATAGCAATCAGCCCCAGCATTTT
>-|TRBJ2-7|TRBV29-1|-
CSVEPPSSYEQYF
TGCAGCGTTGAGCCCCCCAGCTCCTACGAGCAGTACTTC
>once|TRBJ1-5|TRBV7-2|-
CASSLHPYQPQHF
TGTGCCAGCAGCTTGCACCCCTATCAGCCCCAGCATTTT
>once|TRBJ2-7|TRBV3-1/TRBV3-2|-
CASSLSFQGRRLYEQYF
TGTGCCAGCAGCCTTTCTTTCCAGGGGAGAAGGCTCTACGAGCAGTACTTC
>-|TRBJ2-7|TRBV7-3|-
CASSLRQGGPYEQYF
TGTGCCAGCAGCTTAAGGCAGGGTGGTCCCTACGAGCAGTACTTC
>-|TRBJ1-5|TRBV12-5|TRBD1
CASGLGSQGQPQHF
TGTGCTAGTGGTTTGGGCTCACAGGGGCAGCCCCAGCATTTT
>-|TRBJ1-5|TRBV5-4|-
CASSPDPGAGQPQHF
TGTGCCAGCAGCCCGGACCCGGGGGCCGGTCAGCCCCAGCATTTT
>-|TRBJ1-6|TRBV14|-
CASSLRDKEIPISVINSPLHF
TGTGCCAGCAGCCTCCGGGACAAGGAAATTCCAATTTCGGTTATCAATTCACCCCTCCACTTT
>few|TRBJ1-1|TRBV9|-
CASSVLRDLNTEAFF
TGTGCCAGCAGCGTCCTCAGGGATTTGAACACTGAAGCTTTCTTT
>-|TRBJ2-1|TRBV9|TRBD1
CASSVDIRGSWNEQFF
TGTGCCAGCAGCGTAGATATCAGGGGGAGTTGGAATGAGCAGTTCTTC
>once|TRBJ2-1|TRBV7-2|-
CASSLVRGGQTNNEQFF
TGTGCCAGCAGCTTAGTTAGGGGGGGGCAGACCAACAATGAGCAGTTCTTC
>-|TRBJ2-1|TRBV7-2|-
CASSLEASSYNEQFF
TGTGCCAGCAGCTTAGAGGCCAGCTCCTACAATGAGCAGTTCTTC
>-|TRBJ1-5|TRBV7-9|TRBD1
CASSLGTGNNQPQHF
TGTGCCAGCAGCCTCGGGACAGGGAATAATCAGCCCCAGCATTTT
>-|TRBJ2-4|TRBV6-2/TRBV6-3|-
CASSYSGIGRNKNIQYF
TGTGCCAGCAGTTACTCGGGTATCGGACGAAACAAAAACATTCAGTACTTC
>few|TRBJ1-2|TRBV5-6|TRBD1
CASSFQDRFYGYTF
TGTGCCAGCAGCTTCCAGGACAGGTTCTATGGCTACACCTTC